This T cell receptor beta chain is from a study of cytomegalovirus exposure and HLA in healthy donors. The wider study: Assignment to the Caucasian-associated ancestry cluster applied to approximately 80% of the approximately 400 genotyped donors. Findings of the study overall: Earlier findings revealed that most TCR beta V segments proved productive either about 87% or about 30% of the time. In vitro confirmation showed a few CMV-associated chains to be CMV antigen specific.

Amplification used 60 Vbeta primers and 13 Jbeta primers. Libraries were prepared by immunoSEQ multiplex PCR; TCRdb keeps only in-frame clonotypes and omits some of them. This table holds about 120,000 clones, approximately 80% found once. V was shortened by 8 bases and J by 6 bases, with 8 bases between the two germline ends. The CDR3 sequence is 11 residues long. Looked up from germline, CDR1 is MNHEY and CDR2 is SMNVEV (reference sequence). Likely unrecorded immune exposures existed in these nominally healthy donors. A word on this clone: Its specificity is not known.

The genes are TRBV27 and TRBJ2-1; D is possibly TRBD2 (5 bases). This TCR derives from a man aged 25-40 years in good health and CMV-seropositive. The sequencing input was PBMCs. The CDR3 reads CASREGNEQFF. In DNA form, the CDR3 reads TGTGCCAGCCGTGAGGGCAATGAGCAGTTCTTC.